This T cell receptor beta chain was documented in a study of response to subunit inactivated influenza vaccine listed by TCRdb under 2018. Turning to the overall study: To follow how T cells responded to a trivalent subunit inactivated influenza vaccine, the researchers relied on deep quantitative profiling of the T cell receptor repertoire. On the study overall, not on this receptor specifically: According to the authors, only a limited number of new T cells may be recruited by each seasonal influenza vaccination.

The junction carries 11 bases between V and J, which are trimmed by 5 bases and 2 bases respectively. Measured from the cysteine to the phenylalanine, the CDR3 is 14 residues long. Only CDR3 DNA is held: 42 bases, read in frame from base 1. The germline V gene sets CDR1 to SGHTA and CDR2 to FQGNSA. Note on this clonotype: Its specific antigen is unknown. Base qualities are not at hand, and no much larger clone is one base apart.

Libraries were built with RT-PCR. The run used an Illumina HiSeq 2500. TCRdb itself trimmed the public reads at Q25 with fastp, ran MiXCR and retained productive beta chains. Identical CDR3 proteins give one entry, which carries the most common genes and DNA. This sample lists hundreds of thousands of distinct CDR3 sequences; about a sixth were detected once. Around 10% of the sample is taken by the ten largest. The specimen was PBMCs from blood, collected 11 to 12 days after vaccination. This TCR was sampled from a man aged 50-59 years who received an inactivated influenza vaccine. Donor details come from another sample of the same person, matched by shared clones. The chain employs TRBV7-2 and TRBJ2-3; the D call could be TRBD1 or TRBD2, with each sharing 5 bases. The CDR3 reads as follows: CASSPGTTTDTQYF. The sequenced DNA is TGTGCCAGCAGCCCCGGGACCACCACAGATACGCAGTATTTT.